Listed here are 17 T cell receptor beta chains from one sample, sequenced in a study of blood T cells in healthy people across ages. Primers used in a second PCR of roughly 6 to 11 cycles were a sample-barcoded 5' primer and a J-beta primer mix. Via MiXCR, TCRdb re-called the 5' RACE reads, giving one row per CDR3 protein. The sample lists 800,000 to 950,000 distinct CDR3 sequences; under 50% were seen once. Sequenced input: blood. These receptors came from a man younger than 45 in good health.

The rearrangement joins TRBV4-3 to TRBJ2-4; D ambiguous. There are 18 residues in the CDR3. The germline V gene has CDR1 LGHNA and CDR2 YSLEER. Trimming left V 0 bases short and J 0 bases short, with 15 bases between. The CDR3 region has the DNA TGCGCCAGCAGCCAAGATTACGGAGCGTTCTTAGCCAAAAACATTCAGTACTTC. It yields the protein CASSQDYGAFLAKNIQYF.

The rearrangement uses TRBV27 and TRBJ2-1; TRBD2 aligns across 9 bases. The CDR3 has 15 residues. With 5 bases clipped from V and 6 bases from J, the junction kept 8 bases outside the gene matches. Germline CDR1 reads MNHEY; CDR2 reads SMNVEV (reference sequence). CDR3 coding DNA: TGTGCCAGCAGTGTCCTAGCGGGGACGCTCAATGAGCAGTTCTTC. Protein: CASSVLAGTLNEQFF.

This clonotype was detected a few times. The V and J genes are TRBV10-3 and TRBJ2-3; 7 bases match TRBD2. The CDR3 extends over 13 amino acids. Trimming cost V 6 bases and J 6 bases; bases outside gene matches: 6. From germline, CDR1 is ENHRY and CDR2 SYGVKD. As DNA, the CDR3 is TGTGCCATCAGCGGCGGGGAGGGCGATACGCAGTATTTT. This sequence encodes CAISGGEGDTQYF.

This clonotype was seen a single time. The chain carries TRBV5-1 and TRBJ2-6, with D unclear. The germline V gene encodes CDR1 SGHRS and CDR2 YFSETQ. The ends were cut back, 1 base at V and 0 bases at J, with 14 bases in the middle. This CDR3 has 18 residues. CDR3 loop: CASSLFLGSSSGANVLTF. The CDR3 bases are TGCGCCAGCAGCTTGTTTCTGGGAAGCTCCTCTGGGGCCAACGTCCTGACTTTC.

This clonotype has just a few counts. The chain is built from TRBV25-1 and TRBJ1-2; D unresolved. The V and J ends lost 3 bases and 9 bases respectively, with 5 bases between them. The CDR3 contains 10 residues. Germline loops: CDR1 MGHDK, CDR2 SYGVNS. The CDR3 DNA is TGTGCCAGCAGTGACGCAAGCTACACCTTC. Protein: CASSDASYTF.

This chain joins TRBV20-1 and TRBJ2-1; 8 positions agree with TRBD1. The J call is in doubt because the DNA end fits TRBJ2-7 better. The germline V gene has CDR1 DFQATT and CDR2 SNEGSKA (reference sequence). This CDR3 comprises 14 residues. The CDR3 sequence is CSAFGQGSYNEQYF. In DNA form, the CDR3 reads TGCAGTGCATTCGGACAGGGCTCCTACAATGAGCAGTACTTC.

This clonotype appeared a few times. This chain connects TRBV28 to TRBJ1-5; 8 nucleotides line up with TRBD1. CDR1 and CDR2 from the germline V gene are MDHEN and SYDVKM. The CDR3 loop spans 14 amino acids. V shed 4 bases, J shed 7 bases, and the junction held 6 bases outside the gene matches. As DNA, the CDR3 is TGTGCCAGCAGTTCGGACAGGGCTAGACAGCCCCAGCATTTT. It yields the protein CASSSDRARQPQHF.

The chain carries TRBV7-9 and TRBJ2-1; possible D gene TRBD2, 5 bases. This CDR3 region has 16 residues. The germline gives CDR1 SEHNR, CDR2 FQNEAQ (reference sequence). Trimming pared 7 bases from V and 4 bases from J, leaving 20 bases between. Here the CDR3 reads CASTDSLFRTYNEQFF. The DNA of the CDR3 is TGTGCCAGCACCGATTCCCTTTTTCGGACTTACAATGAGCAGTTCTTC.

The chain couples TRBV5-1 to TRBJ2-7; D ambiguous. The CDR3 is 12 residues long. Germline CDR1 and CDR2: SGHRS and YFSETQ. Trimming took 5 bases from V and 7 from J, leaving 13 bases between them. CDR3 sequence: CASSRRVNEQYF. The CDR3 DNA follows: TGCGCCAGCAGTAGAAGGGTCAATGAGCAGTACTTC.

V usage is TRBV4-1 and J usage is TRBJ1-6, with D perhaps TRBD1 (5 bases). V was clipped by 0 bases and J by 7 bases, with 10 bases between them. The length of the CDR3 is 15 residues. CDR1 is MGHRA, CDR2 YSYEKL, per germline. CDR3 loop: CASSQDAGENSPLHF. The CDR3 DNA reads as TGCGCCAGCAGCCAAGATGCGGGGGAAAATTCACCCCTCCACTTT.

The chain combines TRBV28 with TRBJ2-4; D is possibly TRBD2 (5 bases). Near its end, the DNA agrees better with TRBJ2-7, so the J call may be wrong. The CDR3 is made up of 15 amino acids. CDR1 and CDR2 from the germline V gene are MDHEN and SYDVKM. CDR3 protein: CASRRDYRDNYEQYF. Here the CDR3 DNA reads TGTGCCAGCAGGAGGGATTATAGGGATAACTACGAGCAGTACTTC.

This clonotype has at least ten counts. The J gene is TRBJ2-5, the V gene TRBV5-1, with no clear D. Per the germline V gene, CDR1 is SGHRS and CDR2 is YFSETQ. V was pared by 7 bases and J by 5 bases, with 15 bases between. The CDR3 covers 13 residues. This CDR3 is CASQSPAAETQYF. As DNA, the CDR3 is TGCGCCAGCCAATCTCCGGCTGCGGAGACCCAGTACTTC.

The sample holds a few counts of this clonotype. One base away lies a much larger clone, so this may be a sequencing read error. This chain uses TRBV20-1 with TRBJ2-5, with TRBD2 matching over 8 bases. The CDR3 spans 10 residues. After removal of 5 bases from V and 11 bases from J, the junction contained 4 bases not matched to a gene. Germline V CDR1 and CDR2: DFQATT, SNEGSKA (reference sequence). The CDR3 DNA reads as TGCAGTGCTGTCCGGGGGGGGCAGTACTTC. Translation gives CSAVRGGQYF.

The chain couples TRBV28 to TRBJ2-5; D remains unclear. The CDR3 has 14 amino acids. From germline, CDR1 is MDHEN and CDR2 SYDVKM. V was pared by 5 bases and J by 4 bases, with 14 bases between. CDR3 sequence reads: CASSPYGLRETQYF. CDR3 DNA sequence: TGTGCCAGCAGTCCCTATGGTCTGCGAGAGACCCAGTACTTC. Variable domain in full (rest from reference TRBV28 and TRBJ2-5): DVKVTQSSRYLVKRTGEKVFLECVQDMDHENMFWYRQDPGLGLRLIYFSYDVKMKEKGDIPEGYSVSREKKERFSLILESASTNQTSMYLCASSPYGLRETQYFGPGTRLLVL.

This clonotype appeared once. This may come from a read error, since a much larger clone is one base off. The V call is TRBV12-3 or TRBV12-4, the J call TRBJ2-7; D is ambiguous. The CDR3 consists of 12 residues. For the CDR3, the DNA is TGTACCAGCAGTGAGCACAGCTACGAGCAGTACTTC. Translated: CTSSEHSYEQYF.

The chain uses TRBV9 and TRBJ2-3; D gene uncertain. The CDR3 has 15 residues. The V end was cut by 4 bases, the J end by 5 bases, with 17 bases between. The germline gives CDR1 SGDLS, CDR2 YYNGEE. The CDR3 loop is CASSPRSGQIDTQYF. CDR3 DNA: TGTGCCAGCAGCCCCCGGTCCGGCCAGATAGATACGCAGTATTTT.

The chain carries TRBV4-3 and TRBJ1-2; 8 bases map to TRBD1. The J segment lost 4 bases and the V segment lost 3 bases, leaving 7 bases of the junction unmatched. This CDR3 region has 15 residues. CDR1 and CDR2 (germline): LGHNA, YSLEER. CDR3 DNA: TGCGCCAGCAGCCAGGCAGGGGGCGGCAGCTATGGCTACACCTTC. Amino acid sequence: CASSQAGGGSYGYTF.